The rows below give T cell receptor beta chains drawn from one sample of a study of a mutant IDH1 vaccine in newly diagnosed glioma. Clones were sequenced by immunoSEQ multiplex PCR, and TCRdb holds only the in-frame ones, with some missing. The data contain more than 30,000 clones, approximately 83% of them singletons. Which antigens these TCRs recognize remains unknown. The source material was PBMCs, sampled from a glioma patient whose treatment included an IDH1 peptide vaccine. These receptors originate from a man aged 25 to 40 with glioma. The conserved cysteine and the conserved F or W are not part of the CDR3 here.

TRBV5-6	TRBJ2-5	ASSYPITGKETQY
TRBV5-1	TRBJ2-7	ASSPGPSSSYEQY
TRBV6-1	TRBJ2-3	AGGTGLTDTQY
TRBV30	TRBJ2-5	AWSGQAPETQY
TRBV30	TRBJ1-2	AWRGASPNYGYT
TRBV7-9	TRBJ1-3	ASSLGHQRENTIY
TRBV27	TRBJ2-3	ASSNWASTDTQY
TRBV5-6	TRBJ2-5	ASSSPEEETQY
TRBV6-4	TRBJ1-2	ASSDAGVGYT
TRBV7-3	TRBJ1-1	ASSSGGGWNTEAF
TRBV19	TRBJ1-2	ASSVGTGGYT
TRBV14	TRBJ1-4	ASSQNRVRGEKLF
TRBV29-1	TRBJ1-2	SVVGRGGVSGYT
TRBV30	TRBJ1-5	AWSVGVYSNQPQH
TRBV2	TRBJ1-2	ASSVTPQGEYGYT
TRBV5-6	TRBJ2-7	ASSLVPSYEQY
TRBV2	TRBJ2-5	ASRRLAGARGETQY
TRBV29-1	TRBJ2-1	SVEDRLGGNEQF
TRBV15	TRBJ1-4	ATSRAGTTTGGEKLF
TRBV4-3	TRBJ2-7	ASSHLAENLYEQY
TRBV19	TRBJ1-5	ASRQGSRQPQH
TRBV5-4	TRBJ2-4	ASSFPGSSRDIQY
TRBV4-3	TRBJ1-2	ASTQGLVRGYT
TRBV9	TRBJ2-7	ASSLDGDALGEQY
TRBV27	TRBJ1-1	ASSLGTGLAEAF
TRBV29-1	TRBJ1-4	SVTGIGGVNEKLF
TRBV29-1	TRBJ2-3	SVEDGFTDTQY